The clone carrying this TCR beta chain has more than one count but fewer than ten. The target antigen is unknown. It was after approximately 10 days of culture that CD4+ T cells were isolated. Either the mRNA-1273 or the BNT162b2 vaccine was given to participants as two doses. Only in-frame clones appear in the TCRdb table, and some are missing; sequencing was by immunoSEQ multiplex PCR. Of fewer than 75,000 clones listed, approximately 72% were seen once; the top ten hold approximately 4.5%. The CDR3 sequence is 16 residues long. Germline V gene sequence: CDR1 LGHNA, CDR2 YNFKEQ. V shed 0 bases and J 8 bases; nucleotides not matched to a gene: 8. This record comes from a study of vaccination effects on CD4 cells after COVID-19. Study findings and constraints: Marked contraction was observed in infection-induced and vaccine-induced clones late after vaccination.

The chain links TRBV4-2 to TRBJ1-2, with 11 nucleotides matching TRBD1. The sequence was obtained from a human donor who received a COVID-19 vaccine. Sequences were derived from CD4+ T cells from PBMCs cultured without peptide, sampled after COVID-19 vaccination. The CDR3 sequence is CASSQDRGQGARGYTF. As DNA, the CDR3 is TGTGCCAGCAGCCAAGATCGAGGACAGGGGGCGCGAGGCTACACCTTC.